The 18 T cell receptor beta chains given below trace back to one sample, sequenced in a study of shared clonotypes between healthy human individuals. The table came from immunoSEQ multiplex PCR; TCRdb's copy has only in-frame clones and leaves some out. The data show about 690,000 clones, 80% to 95% seen once. What was sequenced was memory CD8+ T cells from PBMCs. Subset given: CD45RO+ cells pooled with CCR7-negative TemRA cells. Receptors originate from a man in his late teens or twenties in good health. Some clones in this sample may be carry-over from other donors' samples.

The rearrangement uses TRBV9 and TRBJ1-3, with D perhaps TRBD1 (5 bases). V shed 2 bases and J shed 1 base, with 19 bases lying between them. Germline V gene lookup returns CDR1 SGDLS and CDR2 YYNGEE. The CDR3 totals 18 residues. For the CDR3, the DNA is TGTGCCAGCAGCGTTTTTGGGGACGGTTCCTTATCTGGAAACACCATATATTTT. Encoded protein: CASSVFGDGSLSGNTIYF. The full variable domain, completed using reference TRBV9 and TRBJ1-3, is DSGVTQTPKHLITATGQRVTLRCSPRSGDLSVYWYQQSLDQGLQFLIQYYNGEERAKGNILERFSAQQFPDLHSELNLSSLELGDSALYFCASSVFGDGSLSGNTIYFGEGSWLTVV.

V is TRBV4-1 and J is TRBJ2-1; 9 bases match TRBD1. The CDR3 covers 16 residues. Germline V gives CDR1 MGHRA, CDR2 YSYEKL. Unmatched junction bases numbered 5, after V lost 0 bases and J lost 5 bases. CDR3 DNA sequence: TGCGCCAGCAGCCAAGATCACCGGACAGGGGACAATGAGCAGTTCTTC. Amino acids: CASSQDHRTGDNEQFF.

The J gene is TRBJ2-1, the V gene TRBV6-5; D remains unclear. The CDR3 has 13 amino acids. Germline CDR1 reads MNHEY; CDR2 reads SVGAGI. With 2 bases removed from V and 14 bases from J, the gap between germline ends came to 16 bases. DNA of the CDR3: TGTGCCAGCAGTTACGTCGGCCCAAGGGCCGAGTTCTTC. Amino acids: CASSYVGPRAEFF.

The chain has TRBV30 and TRBJ1-5; possibly TRBD1 for D (5 bases). Germline loops: CDR1 GTSNPN, CDR2 SVGIG (reference sequence). This CDR3 comprises 16 residues. The V end lost 2 bases, the J end lost 0 bases, and 14 bases lay between the germline ends. CDR3 nucleotide sequence: TGTGCCTGGAGTATAGGGACGTTAATTAGCAATCAGCCCCAGCATTTT. Protein sequence: CAWSIGTLISNQPQHF.

J is TRBJ2-1 and V is TRBV11-2; no reliable D call. This CDR3 region has 14 residues. V lost 4 bases and J lost 3, with 10 bases in between. In germline, CDR1 is SGHAT, CDR2 FQNNGV. For the CDR3, the DNA is TGTGCCAGCAGCTCCGTTTTTGACTACAATGAGCAGTTCTTC. Protein: CASSSVFDYNEQFF.

The J gene is TRBJ2-1, the V gene TRBV27; TRBD1 is a possible D gene (6 bases). V was trimmed by 2 bases and J by 3 bases, leaving 11 bases between them. The CDR3 has 15 residues. Germline assignment: CDR1 MNHEY and CDR2 SMNVEV (reference sequence). CDR3 in amino acids: CASSLPRQDYNEQFF. The CDR3 DNA follows: TGTGCCAGCAGTTTACCTAGACAGGACTACAATGAGCAGTTCTTC.

The rearrangement uses TRBV9 and TRBJ2-5; D gene uncertain. The germline V and J ends were trimmed by 1 base and 5 bases, with 9 bases remaining between them. CDR3 length equals 13 residues. Germline CDR1 SGDLS, CDR2 YYNGEE. The CDR3 nucleotides are TGTGCCAGCAGCGTACCCCCGGAGGAGACCCAGTACTTC. Translating it yields CASSVPPEETQYF.

This rearrangement joins TRBV21-1 to TRBJ1-1; TRBD1, the table's D call, was not compared with the DNA. TRBV21-1 is shown as a pseudogene. CDR3 length equals 14 residues. The CDR3 here is CASSPRDRDTEAFF. DNA for the CDR3: TGTGCCAGCAGCCCACGGGACAGGGATACTGAAGCTTTCTTT.

V and J are TRBV13 and TRBJ2-3; D could derive from TRBD1 or TRBD2 (5 bases each). With 4 bases removed from V and 6 bases from J, the gap between germline ends came to 14 bases. The germline CDR1 and CDR2 sequences are PRHDT and FYEKMQ (reference sequence). This CDR3 comprises 14 residues. Written as DNA, the CDR3 is TGTGCCAGCAGCTGGGGACGGACGGGGGATACGCAGTATTTT. As protein: CASSWGRTGDTQYF.

V and J are TRBV7-8 and TRBJ1-1; TRBD1 matches 10 bases. The ends lost 5 bases at V and 2 bases at J; junction bases unmatched: 5. This CDR3 comprises 15 residues. Germline loops: CDR1 SGHVS, CDR2 FQNEAQ. CDR3 protein: CASSPRTGGNTEAFF. CDR3 in DNA: TGTGCCAGCAGCCCGCGGACAGGGGGAAACACTGAAGCTTTCTTT. Full variable domain (rest looked up from reference TRBV7-8 and TRBJ1-1): GAGVSQSPRYKVAKRGQDVALRCDPISGHVSLFWYQQALGQGPEFLTYFQNEAQLDKSGLPSDRFFAERPEGSVSTLKIQRTQQEDSAVYLCASSPRTGGNTEAFFGQGTRLTVV.

The count of this clone is one. V and J are TRBV4-3 and TRBJ2-7, with 12 bases identical to TRBD2. The CDR3 has 17 amino acids. The V segment lost 1 base and the J segment 2 bases; nucleotides outside the gene matches: 6. The V gene's germline CDR1 is LGHNA and CDR2 YSLEER. CDR3 in amino acids: CASSQGLAGVTPYEQYF. The CDR3 nucleotides read TGCGCCAGCAGCCAAGGACTAGCGGGAGTTACCCCCTACGAGCAGTACTTC.

The rearrangement uses TRBV27 and TRBJ2-1; a weak D match, TRBD1 (7 bases). V shed 1 base and J shed 10 bases, with 11 bases lying between them. This CDR3 has 13 amino acids. CDR1 MNHEY and CDR2 SMNVEV come from the germline V gene (reference sequence). CDR3 in DNA: TGTGCCAGCAGTTTATGGAGGGGACAGGAGCAGTTCTTC. Translating it yields CASSLWRGQEQFF.

The genes are TRBV19 and TRBJ2-7; D uncertain. The V end was cut by 6 bases, the J end by 3 bases, with 12 bases between. Germline V gives CDR1 LNHDA, CDR2 SQIVND (reference sequence). CDR3 length: 13 residues. The CDR3 protein is CASRGNNYYEQYF. The DNA of the CDR3 is TGTGCCAGTAGGGGGAATAACTACTACGAGCAGTACTTC.

This chain uses TRBV9 with TRBJ2-3, with D perhaps TRBD1 (5 bases). CDR3 length: 16 residues. Germline V CDR1 and CDR2: SGDLS, YYNGEE. Trimming stripped 2 bases from V and 4 bases from J, with 17 bases between. This CDR3 is CASSVASGPGADTQYF. The CDR3 region has the DNA TGTGCCAGCAGCGTGGCTTCAGGGCCTGGCGCAGATACGCAGTATTTT.

As to this clone: The same CDR3 is also encoded by other DNA sequences in this sample. V is TRBV4-1 and J is TRBJ2-7, with D perhaps TRBD1 or TRBD2 (6 bases each). The CDR3 has 15 amino acids. Per germline, CDR1 MGHRA and CDR2 YSYEKL. V gave up 1 base and J gave up 0 bases, with 10 bases separating them. The CDR3 nucleotides are TGCGCCAGCAGCCAAGGAGGGGGGAGCTCCTACGAGCAGTACTTC. Translating gives CASSQGGGSSYEQYF.

V usage is TRBV6-1 and J usage is TRBJ2-7; D is tentatively TRBD1 or TRBD2 (7 bases each). The CDR3 has 16 amino acids. Looked up from germline, CDR1 is MNHNS and CDR2 is SASEGT. V lost 3 bases, J lost 1 base, and 16 bases lay in between. CDR3 in amino acids: CASSDARGGWSYEQYF. In DNA form, the CDR3 reads TGTGCCAGCAGTGACGCCAGGGGGGGATGGTCCTACGAGCAGTACTTC.

The genes are TRBV28 and TRBJ2-1, with TRBD2 identical over 9 bases. V dropped 8 bases and J dropped 7; count of bases not matched to a gene: 9. Germline V lookup: CDR1 MDHEN, CDR2 SYDVKM. CDR3 length equals 14 residues. The CDR3 DNA sequence: TGTGCCAGCCGCGGAGCTAGCGGGGTAAATGAGCAGTTCTTC. This sequence encodes CASRGASGVNEQFF.

The rearrangement links TRBV28 to TRBJ2-7; 8 nucleotides line up with TRBD2. CDR1 MDHEN and CDR2 SYDVKM come from the germline V gene. The CDR3 extends over 17 amino acids. J was trimmed by 3 bases and V by 5 bases; bases with no gene match: 15. CDR3 coding DNA: TGTGCCAGCAGTACATCTGCGGGAGGCCGCCAGTTCTACGAGCAGTACTTC. Its protein product is CASSTSAGGRQFYEQYF.